These T cell receptor beta chains were read from a single sample in a study of Ad26.COV2.S vaccination and SARS-CoV-2 variants. The table came from immunoSEQ multiplex PCR; TCRdb's copy has only in-frame clones and leaves some out. The sample includes more than 400,000 clones, about 92% seen only once; the top ten take around 4.5%. Sequenced here: peripheral blood, sampled in a trial of Ad26.COV2.S vaccine versus placebo. The origin of the receptors is a person aged 18-65 years who received the Ad26.COV2.S COVID-19 vaccine or a placebo. Both conserved end residues are part of each CDR3. The order of the fields is clone size, J gene, V gene, D gene, CDR3 protein, CDR3 DNA. A D gene is named only where the DNA matches it firmly. Clone size appears in some rows only: once, few, many, or a class for an expanded clone.

clone_size: .
j_call: TRBJ2-5
v_call: TRBV28
d_call: TRBD2
cdr3_aa: CASSSGLAGGETQYF
cdr3_nt: TGTGCCAGCAGCTCGGGACTAGCGGGAGGTGAGACCCAGTACTTC

clone_size: .
j_call: TRBJ2-5
v_call: TRBV18
d_call: TRBD2
cdr3_aa: CASSPRGEETQYF
cdr3_nt: TGTGCCAGCTCCCCGCGGGGGGAAGAGACCCAGTACTTC

clone_size: .
j_call: TRBJ2-2
v_call: TRBV4-1
d_call: .
cdr3_aa: CASSQEAPGLDTGELFF
cdr3_nt: TGCGCCAGCAGCCAAGAGGCGCCGGGACTGGACACCGGGGAGCTGTTTTTT

clone_size: .
j_call: TRBJ2-1
v_call: TRBV11-1
d_call: TRBD2
cdr3_aa: CASSPGLGSYNEQFF
cdr3_nt: TGTGCCAGCAGCCCTGGACTAGGCTCCTACAATGAGCAGTTCTTC

clone_size: .
j_call: TRBJ1-5
v_call: TRBV24-1
d_call: .
cdr3_aa: CATSDPGVGNQPQHF
cdr3_nt: TGTGCCACCAGTGACCCAGGGGTAGGTAATCAGCCCCAGCATTTT

clone_size: .
j_call: TRBJ2-7
v_call: TRBV10-3
d_call: TRBD1
cdr3_aa: CAIRGTESSYEQYF
cdr3_nt: TGTGCCATCCGTGGGACAGAGAGCTCCTACGAGCAGTACTTC

clone_size: .
j_call: TRBJ2-3
v_call: TRBV3-1/TRBV3-2
d_call: .
cdr3_aa: CASSQAADTQYF
cdr3_nt: TGTGCCAGCAGCCAAGCAGCAGATACGCAGTATTTT

clone_size: .
j_call: TRBJ2-7
v_call: TRBV5-1
d_call: TRBD2
cdr3_aa: CASSTGGGREQYF
cdr3_nt: TGCGCCAGCAGCACGGGAGGGGGACGCGAGCAGTACTTC

clone_size: .
j_call: TRBJ2-7
v_call: TRBV20-1
d_call: TRBD2
cdr3_aa: CSASTSGSREQYF
cdr3_nt: TGCAGTGCTAGTACTAGCGGGAGTCGCGAGCAGTACTTC

clone_size: .
j_call: TRBJ2-7
v_call: TRBV24-1
d_call: .
cdr3_aa: CATSEQGGYEQYF
cdr3_nt: TGTGCCACCAGTGAACAGGGCGGGTACGAGCAGTACTTC

clone_size: .
j_call: TRBJ2-1
v_call: TRBV5-1
d_call: TRBD2
cdr3_aa: CASSLLAGWDNEQFF
cdr3_nt: TGCGCCAGCAGCTTGTTAGCGGGATGGGATAATGAGCAGTTCTTC

clone_size: .
j_call: TRBJ2-6
v_call: TRBV4-2
d_call: .
cdr3_aa: CASSQDRPPSGANVLTF
cdr3_nt: TGTGCCAGCAGCCAAGATCGTCCACCCTCTGGGGCCAACGTCCTGACTTTC

clone_size: .
j_call: TRBJ2-1
v_call: TRBV6-5
d_call: .
cdr3_aa: CASRGPGGRNEQFF
cdr3_nt: TGTGCCAGCAGAGGTCCGGGTGGCCGCAATGAGCAGTTCTTC

clone_size: .
j_call: TRBJ2-1
v_call: TRBV27
d_call: .
cdr3_aa: CASSTHSLSYNEQFF
cdr3_nt: TGTGCCAGCAGTACCCATAGCCTTTCTTACAATGAGCAGTTCTTC

clone_size: .
j_call: TRBJ1-5
v_call: TRBV28
d_call: TRBD1
cdr3_aa: CASSLWASGGPQHF
cdr3_nt: TGTGCCAGCAGTTTATGGGCCTCAGGGGGGCCCCAGCATTTT

clone_size: .
j_call: TRBJ2-5
v_call: TRBV9
d_call: .
cdr3_aa: CASSVAWGREETQYF
cdr3_nt: TGTGCCAGCAGCGTAGCCTGGGGGCGGGAAGAGACCCAGTACTTC

clone_size: .
j_call: TRBJ1-1
v_call: TRBV9
d_call: .
cdr3_aa: CASSVGAGALAFF
cdr3_nt: TGTGCCAGCAGCGTAGGGGCAGGGGCCTTAGCTTTCTTT

clone_size: once
j_call: TRBJ2-1
v_call: TRBV7-8
d_call: TRBD1
cdr3_aa: CASSFRGRSSYNEQFF
cdr3_nt: TGTGCCAGCAGCTTCAGGGGGCGAAGCTCCTACAATGAGCAGTTCTTC

clone_size: once
j_call: TRBJ1-5
v_call: TRBV10-3
d_call: .
cdr3_aa: CAIRSEESTQPQHF
cdr3_nt: TGTGCCATCAGGTCGGAGGAAAGCACTCAGCCCCAGCATTTT

clone_size: .
j_call: TRBJ1-1
v_call: TRBV15
d_call: .
cdr3_aa: CATKVQVNLRYTEAFF
cdr3_nt: TGTGCCACCAAAGTACAGGTGAATCTCAGATATACTGAAGCTTTCTTT

clone_size: .
j_call: TRBJ1-5
v_call: TRBV29-1
d_call: .
cdr3_aa: CSVDGNGNQPQHF
cdr3_nt: TGCAGCGTTGATGGAAACGGCAATCAGCCCCAGCATTTT

clone_size: .
j_call: TRBJ2-7
v_call: TRBV4-1
d_call: TRBD2
cdr3_aa: CASSATSGGSYEQYF
cdr3_nt: TGCGCCAGCAGCGCGACTAGCGGGGGGTCCTACGAGCAGTACTTC

clone_size: .
j_call: TRBJ1-3
v_call: TRBV10-3
d_call: TRBD1
cdr3_aa: CAISEPGGPSGNTIYF
cdr3_nt: TGTGCCATCAGTGAGCCAGGGGGTCCTTCTGGAAACACCATATATTTT

clone_size: .
j_call: TRBJ1-3
v_call: TRBV4-1
d_call: .
cdr3_aa: CASSQPRASGNTIYF
cdr3_nt: TGCGCCAGCAGCCAGCCACGGGCCTCTGGAAACACCATATATTTT

clone_size: .
j_call: TRBJ2-5
v_call: TRBV27
d_call: TRBD2
cdr3_aa: CASSKPGTSGSLGTQYF
cdr3_nt: TGTGCCAGCAGCAAACCCGGGACTAGCGGGAGTCTTGGGACCCAGTACTTC

clone_size: .
j_call: TRBJ2-3
v_call: TRBV7-3
d_call: .
cdr3_aa: CASSALGTDTQYF
cdr3_nt: TGTGCCAGCAGCGCTCTGGGCACAGATACGCAGTATTTT

clone_size: .
j_call: TRBJ2-3
v_call: TRBV7-9
d_call: .
cdr3_aa: CASSFGGDTQYF
cdr3_nt: TGTGCCAGCAGCTTTGGGGGGGATACGCAGTATTTT

clone_size: .
j_call: TRBJ2-1
v_call: TRBV2
d_call: TRBD2
cdr3_aa: CAGAREGVTGEQFF
cdr3_nt: TGTGCCGGTGCCCGGGAGGGAGTGACGGGTGAGCAGTTCTTC

clone_size: once
j_call: TRBJ2-5
v_call: TRBV10-3
d_call: .
cdr3_aa: CAISTGTLMGETQYF
cdr3_nt: TGTGCCATCAGCACCGGGACTCTCATGGGCGAGACCCAGTACTTC

clone_size: .
j_call: TRBJ1-5
v_call: TRBV6-6
d_call: .
cdr3_aa: CASSYSVRDTYQPQHF
cdr3_nt: TGTGCCAGCAGTTACTCGGTTCGGGACACGTATCAGCCCCAGCATTTT

clone_size: .
j_call: TRBJ2-3
v_call: TRBV13
d_call: TRBD2
cdr3_aa: CASSRDYTDTQYF
cdr3_nt: TGTGCCAGCAGCAGGGACTACACAGATACGCAGTATTTT

clone_size: .
j_call: TRBJ1-1
v_call: TRBV28
d_call: TRBD1
cdr3_aa: CASSSEVDRGQRNTEAFF
cdr3_nt: TGTGCCAGCAGTTCTGAAGTTGACAGGGGGCAACGGAACACTGAAGCTTTCTTT

clone_size: .
j_call: TRBJ2-7
v_call: TRBV29-1
d_call: .
cdr3_aa: CSVEASAFGGSHEQYF
cdr3_nt: TGCAGCGTTGAAGCTAGCGCCTTCGGGGGTAGTCACGAGCAGTACTTC

clone_size: .
j_call: TRBJ2-2
v_call: TRBV5-1
d_call: TRBD1
cdr3_aa: CASSLEGTGGFAGELFF
cdr3_nt: TGCGCCAGCAGCTTGGAAGGGACAGGGGGATTCGCCGGGGAGCTGTTTTTT

clone_size: .
j_call: TRBJ2-2
v_call: TRBV27
d_call: .
cdr3_aa: CASTSTGELFF
cdr3_nt: TGTGCCAGCACCTCCACCGGGGAGCTGTTTTTT

clone_size: .
j_call: TRBJ1-1
v_call: TRBV11-3
d_call: .
cdr3_aa: CASSPGMGSEAFF
cdr3_nt: TGTGCCAGCAGCCCAGGGATGGGCAGTGAAGCTTTCTTT

clone_size: .
j_call: TRBJ2-3
v_call: TRBV5-1
d_call: TRBD1
cdr3_aa: CASSSGQGTRDTQYF
cdr3_nt: TGCGCCAGCAGCTCGGGACAGGGTACTAGAGATACGCAGTATTTT

clone_size: once
j_call: TRBJ1-1
v_call: TRBV7-8
d_call: .
cdr3_aa: CASSLVGVNTEAFF
cdr3_nt: TGTGCCAGCAGCTTAGTAGGGGTGAACACTGAAGCTTTCTTT

clone_size: .
j_call: TRBJ2-5
v_call: TRBV7-6
d_call: .
cdr3_aa: CASSSPGGQQETQYF
cdr3_nt: TGTGCCAGCAGCTCCCCAGGTGGGCAGCAAGAGACCCAGTACTTC

clone_size: .
j_call: TRBJ2-5
v_call: TRBV23-1
d_call: TRBD1
cdr3_aa: CASSPWDRDEETQYF
cdr3_nt: TGCGCCAGCAGTCCTTGGGACAGGGATGAGGAGACCCAGTACTTC

clone_size: once
j_call: TRBJ1-5
v_call: TRBV6-5
d_call: .
cdr3_aa: CASRPGLASPQHF
cdr3_nt: TGTGCCAGCAGACCGGGCCTTGCGAGTCCCCAGCATTTT

clone_size: .
j_call: TRBJ2-7
v_call: TRBV7-2
d_call: TRBD2
cdr3_aa: CASSLYSGDTYEQYF
cdr3_nt: TGTGCCAGCAGCCTATATAGCGGGGATACCTACGAGCAGTACTTC

clone_size: .
j_call: TRBJ2-7
v_call: TRBV19
d_call: .
cdr3_aa: CASSIGLESEQYF
cdr3_nt: TGTGCCAGTAGTATCGGACTTGAGTCCGAGCAGTACTTC

clone_size: .
j_call: TRBJ1-5
v_call: TRBV7-2
d_call: TRBD1
cdr3_aa: CASSEDRGGYSNQPQHF
cdr3_nt: TGTGCCAGCAGCGAGGACAGGGGAGGTTATAGCAATCAGCCCCAGCATTTT

clone_size: .
j_call: TRBJ2-1
v_call: TRBV5-1
d_call: .
cdr3_aa: CASTLAPLNEQFF
cdr3_nt: TGCGCCAGCACACTAGCCCCATTGAATGAGCAGTTCTTC

clone_size: .
j_call: TRBJ1-1
v_call: TRBV5-4
d_call: .
cdr3_aa: CASSSHGQRSMNTEAFF
cdr3_nt: TGTGCCAGCAGCAGTCACGGACAGCGTTCCATGAACACTGAAGCTTTCTTT

clone_size: .
j_call: TRBJ2-1
v_call: TRBV9
d_call: .
cdr3_aa: CASTPGGGGDSEQFF
cdr3_nt: TGTGCCAGCACCCCCGGGGGAGGGGGGGACTCAGAGCAGTTCTTC

clone_size: once
j_call: TRBJ2-5
v_call: TRBV7-2
d_call: TRBD2
cdr3_aa: CASSSTSGSIETQYF
cdr3_nt: TGTGCCAGCAGCTCTACTAGCGGGAGTATCGAGACCCAGTACTTC